These 15 T cell receptor beta chains originate from one sample sequenced in a study of blood T cell repertoires in COVID-19. Repertoires were generated with immunoSEQ multiplex PCR, while TCRdb's copy carries only in-frame clones and drops some. The repertoire holds 200,000 to 250,000 clones, around 85% seen once, with approximately 3.3% in the top ten. The material sequenced was PBMCs or T cells enriched from blood (not recorded which). The origin of the receptors is a woman in her forties or fifties in a cohort exposed to, infected with or recovered from COVID-19 (not recorded which).

V usage is TRBV11-2 and J usage is TRBJ2-1; D gene ambiguous. Trimming left V 1 base short and J 8 bases short, with 12 bases between. The germline CDR1 and CDR2 sequences are SGHAT and FQNNGV. The CDR3 loop spans 14 amino acids. The CDR3 region has the DNA TGTGCCAGCAGCTTAGCTAGTCCCTGGGATGAGCAGTTCTTC. Translated, it gives CASSLASPWDEQFF.

The chain couples TRBV5-4 to TRBJ2-5, with 8 bases that match TRBD2. From germline, CDR1 is SGHNT and CDR2 YYREEE (reference sequence). Losses at the gene ends were 2 bases for V and 5 bases for J; bases not matched to a gene: 11. The CDR3 loop spans 16 amino acids. The CDR3 region is CASSFSGGGYRETQYF. CDR3 sequence (DNA): TGTGCCAGCAGCTTTTCCGGGGGGGGCTATAGGGAGACCCAGTACTTC.

This chain joins TRBV4-3 and TRBJ2-2, with TRBD2 matching 9 bases. This CDR3 is built from 17 residues. Looked up from germline, CDR1 is LGHNA and CDR2 is YSLEER. J lost 5 bases, V lost 3 bases, and 10 bases had no gene match. CDR3 DNA: TGCGCCAGCAGCCACGAGGGCGGGGGGGATCCGACCGGGGAGCTGTTTTTT. Translated, it gives CASSHEGGGDPTGELFF.

CDR3 in amino acids: CASSTFGTEEKLFF. CDR3 in DNA: TGCGCCAGCAGTACCTTTGGGACAGAGGAAAAACTGTTTTTT. The chain uses TRBV5-1 and TRBJ1-4; TRBD1 matches at 7 bases. The CDR3 is 14 amino acids. The germline V gene encodes CDR1 SGHRS and CDR2 YFSETQ. The V and J ends lost 5 bases and 8 bases, in that order; junction bases with no gene match: 9. The whole variable domain, remainder taken from reference TRBV5-1 and TRBJ1-4, is KAGVTQTPRYLIKTRGQQVTLSCSPISGHRSVSWYQQTPGQGLQFLFEYFSETQRNKGNFPGRFSGRQFSNSRSEMNVSTLELGDSALYLCASSTFGTEEKLFFGSGTQLSVL.

V gene TRBV28 combines with J gene TRBJ2-2, with D possibly matching TRBD2 (6 bases). The ends were cut back, 3 bases at V and 2 bases at J, with 13 bases in the middle. From germline, CDR1 is MDHEN and CDR2 SYDVKM. The CDR3 has 16 residues. CDR3 sequence reads: CASSLGGPINTGELFF. The CDR3 bases are TGTGCCAGCAGTTTGGGAGGCCCCATTAACACCGGGGAGCTGTTTTTT.

This rearrangement joins TRBV15 to TRBJ2-1; 8 bases align to TRBD1. V was clipped by 1 base and J by 2 bases; unmatched bases: 1. The CDR3 totals 15 residues. Germline lookup yields CDR1 LNHNV and CDR2 YYDKDF (reference sequence). The CDR3 protein is CATSRGTGPYNEQFF. The CDR3 DNA sequence: TGTGCCACCAGCAGAGGGACAGGGCCCTACAATGAGCAGTTCTTC.

About this clone: Other DNA sequences in this sample translate to the same CDR3. The chain is built from TRBV6-2 or TRBV6-3 and TRBJ1-1; D might be TRBD1 (6 bases). This CDR3 has 11 residues. CDR1 and CDR2 (germline): MNHEY, SVGEGT. Trimming stripped 5 bases from V and 6 bases from J, with 7 bases between. The chain's CDR3 is CASSQGSEAFF. CDR3 in DNA: TGTGCCAGCAGTCAGGGGTCTGAAGCTTTCTTT.

CDR3 in amino acids: CASTVAGGRTEAFF. The CDR3, as DNA: TGTGCCAGCACCGTAGCGGGGGGGAGAACTGAAGCTTTCTTT. V is TRBV2 and J is TRBJ1-1; perhaps TRBD1 as D (5 bases). Germline V CDR1 and CDR2: SNHLY, FYNNEI. V was pared by 7 bases and J by 5 bases, with 17 bases between. This CDR3 has 14 amino acids.

The chain carries TRBV4-2 and TRBJ1-1; D might be TRBD1 (5 bases). This CDR3 has 15 amino acids. The germline gives CDR1 LGHNA, CDR2 YNFKEQ. Trimming took 4 bases from V and 4 from J, leaving 16 bases between them. In DNA form, the CDR3 reads TGTGCCAGCAGCCCCCTCGACGCGGGGCGCACTGAAGCTTTCTTT. Translation: CASSPLDAGRTEAFF.

The chain carries TRBV6-2 or TRBV6-3 and TRBJ2-6; 13 positions match TRBD2. CDR3 length equals 17 residues. Germline V gene data show CDR1 as MNHEY and CDR2 as SVGEGT. After removal of 6 bases from V and 1 base from J, the junction contained 3 bases not matched to a gene. In nucleotides, the CDR3 is TGTGCCAGCAGCTCGACTAGCGGGGGGTCTGGGGCCAACGTCCTGACTTTC. It is translated as CASSSTSGGSGANVLTF.

The chain is built from TRBV6-4 and TRBJ2-4; tentatively, D is TRBD2 (5 bases). CDR1 MRHNA and CDR2 SNTAGT come from the germline V gene. The CDR3 sequence is 15 residues long. The ends were cut back, 8 bases at V and 1 base at J, with 15 bases in the middle. CDR3 region: CASAEGSGAKNIQYF. The CDR3 nucleotides are TGTGCCAGCGCCGAGGGCAGTGGTGCCAAAAACATTCAGTACTTC.

The CDR3 coding sequence is TGTGCCAGCAGCTCGGGATTTGGAAACACCATATATTTT. Translation: CASSSGFGNTIYF. The chain combines TRBV11-3 with TRBJ1-3, with D unclear. The CDR3 totals 13 residues. The V end was cut by 4 bases, the J end by 3 bases, with 7 bases between. Germline CDR1 is SGHNT and CDR2 is YENEEA.

This rearrangement joins TRBV6-2 or TRBV6-3 to TRBJ2-2, with 7 bases that match TRBD2. V shed 5 bases and J 0 bases; nucleotides not matched to a gene: 12. The germline V gene encodes CDR1 MNHEY and CDR2 SVGEGT. CDR3 length: 18 amino acids. CDR3 DNA: TGTGCCAGCAGTAGCCCTACGGGGGGAAACGCGAACACCGGGGAGCTGTTTTTT. Protein: CASSSPTGGNANTGELFF.

This clone was seen just once. The chain combines TRBV19 with TRBJ1-2, with 9 bases that match TRBD1. Germline CDR1 reads LNHDA; CDR2 reads SQIVND (reference sequence). The CDR3 consists of 13 residues. V trimming: 10 bases; J trimming: 9 bases; junction bases outside the gene matches: 12. The CDR3 reads CATPGQGYESYTF. Here the CDR3 DNA reads TGTGCCACACCGGGACAGGGCTATGAAAGCTACACCTTC.

This rearrangement joins TRBV7-9 to TRBJ2-1; TRBD2 matches at 14 bases. Unmatched junction bases numbered 10, after V lost 5 bases and J lost 10 bases. Germline V CDR1 and CDR2: SEHNR, FQNEAQ (reference sequence). This CDR3 is 16 amino acids long. The CDR3 DNA reads as TGTGCCAGCAGCCTAGGACTAGCGGGGGGCCTGGGGGAGCAGTTCTTC. Translating gives CASSLGLAGGLGEQFF.